This TCR beta chain was recovered during a study of blood T cell repertoires in COVID-19. The wider study: Italy, Spain and the United States were the sources of the convalescent and acute COVID-19 samples. T cells, B-cell-depleted T cells, or PBMCs provided the cDNA or gDNA that served as material.

This CDR3 contains 12 residues. Germline V gene sequence: CDR1 LNHDA, CDR2 SQIVND (reference sequence). Trimming left V 4 bases short and J 8 bases short, with 11 bases between. Per the original methods: Reference gene primer amplification yielded estimated nucleated cell counts. The assay was immunoSEQ multiplex PCR, and TCRdb's table has in-frame clones only and misses some. V and J calls plus clone size are reproduced from that table; the DNA served to infer D and trimming. The sample records some 190,000 clones, around 83% being singletons. The sample consisted of peripheral blood. The clonotype comes from an older woman with acute or convalescent COVID-19. The genes are TRBV19 and TRBJ1-1; tentative D call: TRBD1 (6 bases). The CDR3 DNA follows: TGTGCCAGTAGTAGGACAGAGAGAGAAGCTTTCTTT. This sequence encodes CASSRTEREAFF.